The 20 T cell receptor beta chains reported below all come from one sample, sequenced in a study of CD8+ T cells in alopecia areata. Extracted RNA was reverse transcribed into cDNA, the sequencing template. Sequencing was performed with immunoSEQ multiplex PCR; in TCRdb, only in-frame clones are kept and a portion is missing. This table holds tens of thousands of clones, around 97% found once. Sequencing used CD8+ T cells sorted from blood, obtained at week 0. The source of these receptors is a human donor with alopecia areata.

This clone was recorded once. This chain links TRBV7-2 with TRBJ1-1; D possibly corresponds to TRBD1 (5 bases). The germline V gene has CDR1 SGHTA and CDR2 FQGNSA. There are 15 residues in the CDR3. The V end was cut by 5 bases, the J end by 0 bases, with 13 bases between. The CDR3 reads CASSRPGRVNTEAFF. CDR3 coding DNA: TGTGCCAGCAGCCGACCGGGACGGGTGAACACTGAAGCTTTCTTT.

The gene calls are TRBV11-2 and TRBJ2-7; D gene ambiguous. This CDR3 comprises 14 residues. CDR1 is SGHAT and CDR2 is FQNNGV in the germline V gene. V was trimmed by 1 base and J by 0 bases, leaving 7 bases between them. CDR3: CASSLGVDSYEQYF. The CDR3 coding sequence is TGTGCCAGCAGCTTAGGGGTGGACTCCTACGAGCAGTACTTC.

Only one count was recorded for this clone. This sequence joins TRBV12-5 and TRBJ2-1; D is perhaps TRBD2 (5 bases). Trimming removed 3 bases from V and 10 bases from J, with 7 bases in between. The CDR3 has 11 residues. Germline-derived CDR1 and CDR2 are LGHNT and FRNRAP. DNA for the CDR3: TGTGCTAGTGGTTTTCGGGGAGAGCAGTTCTTC. As protein: CASGFRGEQFF.

The CDR3 region has the DNA TGCGCCAGCAGCCAAGAGCAGGGAGGGGGCTATGGCTACACCTTC. Encoded protein: CASSQEQGGGYGYTF. This chain connects TRBV4-1 to TRBJ1-2, with D maybe TRBD1 (6 bases). The germline CDR1 and CDR2 sequences are MGHRA and YSYEKL. This CDR3 contains 15 residues. V lost 0 bases to trimming and J lost 4 bases, with 12 bases between them.

The chain joins TRBV5-6 to TRBJ2-1; D unresolved. Germline V gives CDR1 SGHDT, CDR2 YYEEEE. Trimming shortened V by 3 bases and J by 4 bases, and 14 bases separated the two germline ends. This CDR3 region has 15 residues. DNA for the CDR3: TGTGCCAGCAGCTCCTACCAGGTATCGTACAATGAGCAGTTCTTC. It encodes CASSSYQVSYNEQFF.

The chain has TRBV6-5 and TRBJ2-5, with TRBD1 matching 8 bases. This CDR3 spans 14 amino acids. CDR1 is MNHEY, CDR2 SVGAGI, per germline. V lost 6 bases to trimming and J lost 4 bases; unmatched junction nucleotides: 7. DNA of the CDR3: TGTGCCAGCAGCCTTGGACAGGGCGGAGAGACCCAGTACTTC. This sequence encodes CASSLGQGGETQYF.

V is TRBV12-5 and J is TRBJ2-3; TRBD1 matches at 10 bases. Germline trimming cut 6 bases from V and 7 bases from J; bases unmatched to any gene: 10. The germline gives CDR1 LGHNT, CDR2 FRNRAP. The CDR3 spans 15 residues. The CDR3 DNA reads as TGTGCTAGTGGCCCGGGACAGGGGCCGACGTATACGCAGTATTTT. This sequence encodes CASGPGQGPTYTQYF. Complete variable domain (other parts from reference TRBV12-5 and TRBJ2-3): DARVTQTPRHKVTEMGQEVTMRCQPILGHNTVFWYRQTMMQGLELLAYFRNRAPLDDSGMPKDRFSAEMPDATLATLKIQPSEPRDSAVYFCASGPGQGPTYTQYFGPGTRLTVL.

Only one count was recorded for this clone. The chain carries TRBV11-2 and TRBJ2-7; D call uncertain. V lost 1 base and J lost 0, with 13 bases in between. The CDR3 consists of 16 residues. CDR1 is SGHAT and CDR2 is FQNNGV in the germline V gene. The CDR3 sequence is CASSLARLLSSYEQYF. The CDR3 bases are TGTGCCAGCAGCTTAGCGCGGCTTCTAAGCTCCTACGAGCAGTACTTC.

The chain has TRBV4-1 and TRBJ2-3; D remains ambiguous. The germline CDR1 and CDR2 sequences are MGHRA and YSYEKL. Trimming left V 5 bases short and J 9 bases short, with 9 bases between. This CDR3 spans 11 amino acids. CDR3 residues: CASSYDKTQYF. CDR3 DNA sequence: TGCGCCAGCAGCTACGACAAAACGCAGTATTTT.

The rearrangement links TRBV11-3 to TRBJ2-3; 7 positions agree with TRBD2. V shed 11 bases and J 6 bases; nucleotides not matched to a gene: 11. The CDR3 extends over 13 amino acids. Germline V gene lookup returns CDR1 SGHNT and CDR2 YENEEA. In DNA, the CDR3 is TGTGCCTCACGGAACGGGGAGGGGGATACGCAGTATTTT. Its translation is CASRNGEGDTQYF.

The chain recombines TRBV11-2 with TRBJ1-6; D not certain. V was pared by 0 bases and J by 11 bases, with 8 bases between. Germline CDR1 SGHAT, CDR2 FQNNGV. The CDR3 contains 13 residues. This CDR3 is CASSLDPGAPLHF. The CDR3 region has the DNA TGTGCCAGCAGCTTAGATCCCGGAGCACCCCTCCACTTT.

The chain links TRBV4-3 to TRBJ2-3, with D tentatively TRBD1 (5 bases). Per germline, CDR1 LGHNA and CDR2 YSLEER. The CDR3 length is 15 residues. The V and J ends lost 0 bases and 1 base respectively, with 8 bases between them. The CDR3 loop reads CASSQDPQGTDTQYF. The CDR3 DNA reads as TGCGCCAGCAGCCAAGACCCACAGGGCACAGATACGCAGTATTTT.

The J gene is TRBJ2-7, the V gene TRBV4-2, with D uncertain. The CDR3 contains 16 residues. Trimming stripped 0 bases from V and 2 bases from J, with 14 bases between. Germline V gives CDR1 LGHNA, CDR2 YNFKEQ. The CDR3 loop is CASSQEGSPSAYEQYF. CDR3 sequence (DNA): TGTGCCAGCAGCCAAGAGGGTAGCCCTTCAGCCTACGAGCAGTACTTC.

This chain links TRBV27 with TRBJ2-7; 12 nucleotides line up with TRBD1. Germline V CDR1 and CDR2: MNHEY, SMNVEV (reference sequence). This CDR3 is built from 15 residues. J gave up 4 bases and V 6 bases, and 7 bases lay outside the gene matches. The CDR3 sequence is CASSQGQGAGYEQYF. CDR3 bases: TGTGCCAGCAGCCAGGGACAGGGGGCAGGATACGAGCAGTACTTC.

The CDR3 reads CASSDPGLAKNIQYF. The CDR3 DNA reads TGCGCCAGCAGCGATCCGGGACTAGCCAAAAACATTCAGTACTTC. The gene calls are TRBV4-1 and TRBJ2-4, with D possibly TRBD2 on 6 matching bases. The germline V and J ends were trimmed by 5 bases and 0 bases, with 11 bases remaining between them. The length of the CDR3 is 15 residues. Germline V gives CDR1 MGHRA, CDR2 YSYEKL.

This clone was detected only once. The J gene is TRBJ1-5, the V gene TRBV19; D remains ambiguous. CDR3 length: 15 amino acids. Per the germline V gene, CDR1 is LNHDA and CDR2 is SQIVND (reference sequence). The germline V and J ends were trimmed by 3 bases and 5 bases, with 14 bases remaining between them. The CDR3 nucleotides are TGTGCCAGTAGTATGGTAGCCAGCATTTATCAGCCCCAGCATTTT. Protein product: CASSMVASIYQPQHF. Full variable domain (remainder filled in from reference TRBV19 and TRBJ1-5): DGGITQSPKYLFRKEGQNVTLSCEQNLNHDAMYWYRQDPGQGLRLIYYSQIVNDFQKGDIAEGYSVSREKKESFPLTVTSAQKNPTAFYLCASSMVASIYQPQHFGDGTRLSIL.

The rearrangement joins TRBV5-4 to TRBJ2-5; 8 positions match TRBD2. The J call is uncertain, as TRBJ2-7 better fits the DNA end. Germline assignment: CDR1 SGHNT and CDR2 YYREEE (reference sequence). The CDR3 has 13 amino acids. CDR3 sequence (DNA): TGTGCCAGCAGCTGGGGACTAGACTACGAGCAGTACTTC. Protein: CASSWGLDYEQYF.

This sequence joins TRBV29-1 and TRBJ1-1, with D unclear. CDR1 is SQVTM and CDR2 is ANQGSEA in the germline V gene. With 3 bases removed from V and 5 bases from J, the gap between germline ends came to 16 bases. The CDR3 runs to 14 residues. This CDR3 reads CSVERLQEITEAFF. CDR3 DNA sequence: TGCAGCGTTGAGAGGCTGCAGGAGATTACTGAAGCTTTCTTT. Full variable domain (missing parts from reference TRBV29-1 and TRBJ1-1): SAVISQKPSRDICQRGTSLTIQCQVDSQVTMMFWYRQQPGQSLTLIATANQGSEATYESGFVIDKFPISRPNLTFSTLTVSNMSPEDSSIYLCSVERLQEITEAFFGQGTRLTVV.

The chain couples TRBV7-9 to TRBJ1-2; D not certain. The CDR3 extends over 14 amino acids. Germline V gives CDR1 SEHNR, CDR2 FQNEAQ (reference sequence). Trimming stripped 1 base from V and 5 bases from J, with 11 bases between. CDR3 loop: CASSLDQDWYGYTF. In nucleotides, the CDR3 is TGTGCCAGCAGCTTAGACCAGGACTGGTATGGCTACACCTTC. Looking up the rest from reference TRBV7-9 and TRBJ1-2 gives the full variable domain: DTGVSQNPRHKITKRGQNVTFRCDPISEHNRLYWYRQTLGQGPEFLTYFQNEAQLEKSRLLSDRFSAERPKGSFSTLEIQRTEQGDSAMYLCASSLDQDWYGYTFGSGTRLTVV.

The gene calls are TRBV19 and TRBJ1-1, with TRBD1 matching 10 bases. V shed 5 bases and J 3 bases; nucleotides not matched to a gene: 6. Germline CDR1 reads LNHDA; CDR2 reads SQIVND (reference sequence). The CDR3 is 15 amino acids. CDR3 sequence (DNA): TGTGCCAGTAGTCCAAAGGACAGGGGGGACACTGAAGCTTTCTTT. This translates into CASSPKDRGDTEAFF.